What follows is one T cell receptor (beta chain) and its context. Profiling of TCR beta VDJ combinations and CDR3 sequences used genomic DNA as template. TCRdb independently ran MiXCR on the reads; one entry per CDR3 protein. In the table there are fewer than 250,000 distinct CDR3 sequences, roughly 50% of which are singletons. The data were obtained in a study of CD8+CD57+ T cells in acquired aplastic anemia. In the study overall: Sorted CD4+ and CD8+ cell DNA averaged 3.2 ug.

It was patients with CD8+CD57+ cell expansion by flow cytometry who were chosen for sequencing. The CDR3 consists of 15 residues. Trimming removed 4 bases from V and 2 bases from J, with 15 bases in between. CDR1 SGHRS and CDR2 YFSETQ come from the germline V gene. J is TRBJ1-2 and V is TRBV5-1, with D possibly TRBD1 on 5 matching bases. This clonotype was obtained from a human donor with aplastic anemia. The material sequenced was sorted CD4+, CD8+, or CD8+CD57+ T cells (not recorded which) from PBMCs. CDR3 nucleotides: TGCGCCAGCAGCCCCGGGACCCCTGGAAACTATGGCTACACCTTC. Translating gives CASSPGTPGNYGYTF.